A single sample gave rise to the 7 T cell receptor beta chains below, sequenced in a study of cytomegalovirus exposure and HLA in healthy donors. Both 60 Vbeta primers and 13 Jbeta primers went into the PCR. Clones were read by immunoSEQ multiplex PCR, and TCRdb kept only the in-frame ones, dropping some. The sample lists 180,000 or so clones, about three quarters seen once, with more than 13% in the top ten. Specimen: PBMCs. These receptor sequences come from a man aged 50-60 years in good health and CMV-seropositive.

The V call is TRBV2, the J call TRBJ1-2; 7 nucleotides align to TRBD1. V shed 10 bases, J shed 2 bases, and the junction held 7 bases outside the gene matches. The CDR3 extends over 13 amino acids. Germline-derived CDR1 and CDR2 are SNHLY and FYNNEI. This CDR3 is CATDKTGNYGYTF. CDR3 coding DNA: TGTGCCACCGATAAGACAGGGAACTATGGCTACACCTTC. Full variable domain (outside the CDR3, taken from reference TRBV2 and TRBJ1-2): EPEVTQTPSHQVTQMGQEVILRCVPISNHLYFYWYRQILGQKVEFLVSFYNNEISEKSEIFDDQFSVERPDGSNFTLKIRSTKLEDSAMYFCATDKTGNYGYTFGSGTRLTVV.

This chain joins TRBV7-2 and TRBJ2-2; D may be TRBD2 (7 bases). The CDR3 is made up of 15 amino acids. The V gene lost 0 bases and the J gene lost 4 bases, with 9 bases spanning the gap. CDR1 is SGHTA, CDR2 FQGNSA, per germline. Here the CDR3 reads CASSLAGGPTGELFF. CDR3 sequence (DNA): TGTGCCAGCAGCTTAGCGGGGGGGCCCACCGGGGAGCTGTTTTTT.

The sample holds one count of this clone. DNA for the CDR3: TGCGCCAGCAGCTTAAGCAGAGAGCGGGAAGGCTACACCTTC. It encodes CASSLSREREGYTF. This sequence joins TRBV5-1 and TRBJ1-2; D remains ambiguous. V was clipped by 2 bases and J by 8 bases, with 16 bases between them. CDR3 size: 14 residues. Germline-derived CDR1 and CDR2 are SGHRS and YFSETQ.

The chain recombines TRBV5-1 with TRBJ1-2; D is unresolved. CDR1 and CDR2 from the germline V gene are SGHRS and YFSETQ. The V end was cut by 0 bases, the J end by 4 bases, with 13 bases between. CDR3 size: 15 residues. The CDR3 sequence is CASSLGTGVSYGYTF. CDR3 nucleotides: TGCGCCAGCAGCTTGGGGACCGGGGTGAGCTATGGCTACACCTTC.

The rearrangement uses TRBV5-1 and TRBJ2-7; 9 bases are a match to TRBD1. Germline assignment: CDR1 SGHRS and CDR2 YFSETQ. The CDR3 length is 14 residues. Trimming cost V 4 bases and J 1 base; bases outside gene matches: 3. Here the CDR3 reads CASSPDRGSYEQYV. Here the CDR3 DNA reads TGCGCCAGCAGCCCAGACAGGGGGTCCTACGAGCAGTACGTC.

The chain links TRBV5-1 to TRBJ2-1; the match to TRBD1 covers 10 bases. The CDR3 consists of 16 residues. V shed 1 base and J 2 bases; nucleotides not matched to a gene: 3. Germline V gives CDR1 SGHRS, CDR2 YFSETQ. Here the CDR3 DNA reads TGCGCCAGCAGCTTGTGGGGACAGGGGACCTACAATGAGCAGTTCTTC. Its protein is CASSLWGQGTYNEQFF.

CDR3 sequence: CASSEASGTGASSYNEQFF. The CDR3 DNA sequence: TGTGCCAGCAGTGAAGCCTCCGGGACAGGGGCTAGCTCCTACAATGAGCAGTTCTTC. This chain uses TRBV6-1 with TRBJ2-1; 10 positions agree with TRBD1. There are 19 residues in the CDR3. Germline-derived CDR1 and CDR2 are MNHNS and SASEGT. The V segment lost 0 bases and the J segment 0 bases; nucleotides outside the gene matches: 8.